Listed below are T cell receptor beta chains from one sample, sequenced in a study of beta chain features in type 1 diabetes. The table came from immunoSEQ multiplex PCR; TCRdb's copy has only in-frame clones and leaves some out. This table has hundreds of thousands of clones, about 14% appearing once. The sample consisted of naive CD4+ T cells from blood. Receptors were obtained from a man younger than 30 with type 1 diabetes. CDR3s include the opening cysteine and the closing phenylalanine or tryptophan. The order of the fields is V gene, D gene, clone size, J gene, CDR3 protein, CDR3 DNA. The D gene is left open where the match is weak. Only some rows state a clone size, as once, few, many or a class for expanded clones.

>TRBV4-3|-|-|TRBJ1-6
CASSQATWASSYNSPLHF
TGCGCCAGCAGCCAAGCGACGTGGGCCAGCTCCTATAATTCACCCCTCCACTTT
>TRBV7-9|-|-|TRBJ2-6
CASSLVEGPGANVLTF
TGTGCCAGCAGCTTAGTCGAGGGGCCAGGGGCCAACGTCCTGACTTTC
>TRBV14|-|few|TRBJ2-7
CASSHREAGGQYF
TGTGCCAGCAGCCACCGCGAGGCCGGGGGGCAGTACTTC
>TRBV28|TRBD1|-|TRBJ1-5
CASSSGQGGQQPQHF
TGTGCCAGCAGCTCTGGACAGGGGGGTCAACAGCCCCAGCATTTT
>TRBV20-1|-|few|TRBJ2-1
CSAGGGEQFF
TGCAGTGCCGGCGGAGGTGAGCAGTTCTTC
>TRBV27|TRBD2|-|TRBJ2-1
CASCSGRVADEQFF
TGTGCCAGTTGTAGCGGGAGGGTCGCGGATGAGCAGTTCTTC
>TRBV5-4|TRBD2|-|TRBJ2-1
CASSPGLAGGNEQFF
TGTGCCAGCAGCCCGGGGCTAGCGGGGGGAAATGAGCAGTTCTTC
>TRBV9|TRBD1|-|TRBJ1-5
CAIPGGDREKWQPQHF
TGTGCCATCCCCGGAGGGGACAGGGAAAAATGGCAGCCCCAGCATTTT
>TRBV2|-|-|TRBJ2-7
CASSEGGIPYEQYF
TGTGCCAGCAGTGAAGGCGGGATACCTTACGAGCAGTACTTC
>TRBV2|-|few|TRBJ1-1
CASSVASTNTEAFF
TGTGCCAGCAGTGTGGCCAGCACGAACACTGAAGCTTTCTTT
>TRBV4-1|-|few|TRBJ2-1
CASSQGGVGTIRNEQFF
TGCGCCAGCAGCCAAGGGGGTGTTGGGACCATTCGAAATGAGCAGTTCTTC
>TRBV7-2|TRBD1|few|TRBJ2-1
CASSIRQGYNEQFF
TGTGCCAGCAGCATCAGACAGGGGTACAATGAGCAGTTCTTC
>TRBV25-1|-|few|TRBJ1-1
CATGGNTEAFF
TGTGCCACGGGGGGTAACACTGAAGCTTTCTTT
>TRBV4-2|TRBD2|few|TRBJ2-5
CASSQAQRGQQKETQYF
TGTGCCAGCAGCCAAGCCCAGCGGGGGCAACAAAAAGAGACCCAGTACTTC
>TRBV21-1|-|-|TRBJ1-2
CASSKERGRASNYGYTF
TGTGCCAGCAGCAAAGAGAGGGGGAGGGCCTCTAACTATGGCTACACCTTC
>TRBV19|-|once|TRBJ2-4
CASSDPTLREIKNIQYF
TGTGCCAGTAGCGATCCGACCCTCAGGGAGATCAAAAACATTCAGTACTTC
>TRBV30|TRBD1|-|TRBJ1-1
CAWSGQGNTEAFF
TGTGCCTGGAGCGGACAGGGCAACACTGAAGCTTTCTTT
>TRBV28|-|-|TRBJ2-3
CASSFRRGRADTQYF
TGTGCCAGCAGTTTTAGGAGGGGGCGGGCAGATACGCAGTATTTT
>TRBV5-6|-|-|TRBJ1-2
CASSLSRGLYGYTF
TGTGCCAGCAGCTTATCCAGGGGATTATATGGCTACACCTTC
>TRBV27|-|few|TRBJ1-6
CASSSPPGNSPLHF
TGTGCCAGCAGTTCCCCTCCAGGGAATTCACCCCTCCACTTT
>TRBV6-1|-|-|TRBJ2-3
CASSEGSDTQYF
TGTGCCAGCAGTGAGGGGTCAGATACGCAGTATTTT
>TRBV6-5|-|few|TRBJ1-5
CASSYSPGVSSQPQHF
TGTGCCAGCAGTTACTCTCCGGGAGTAAGTTCGCAGCCCCAGCATTTT
>TRBV29-1|-|-|TRBJ2-3
CSVEEQQGNTQYF
TGCAGCGTTGAAGAACAACAGGGAAATACGCAGTATTTT
>TRBV4-2|TRBD1|-|TRBJ2-3
CASSQDGMDRGTDTQYF
TGTGCCAGCAGCCAAGATGGCATGGACAGGGGCACAGATACGCAGTATTTT